Below, 25 T cell receptor beta chains from the same sample are listed, as sequenced in a study of cytomegalovirus exposure and HLA in healthy donors. The PCR ran on 60 Vbeta and 13 Jbeta primers. The repertoire was sequenced with immunoSEQ multiplex PCR; TCRdb's copy has only in-frame clones and lacks some. The data contain over 85,000 clones, about 80% of them singletons. Sequencing was done on a sample of PBMCs. The receptors derive from a man between 40 and 49 years old in good health and CMV-seronegative.

V gene TRBV5-4 combines with J gene TRBJ1-1, with D unresolved. The length of the CDR3 is 13 residues. The V gene's germline CDR1 is SGHNT and CDR2 YYREEE (reference sequence). V was cut by 5 bases and J by 5 bases, with 13 bases left in between. Here the CDR3 reads CASSSTENTEAFF. The CDR3 DNA reads TGTGCCAGCAGTAGTACGGAGAATACTGAAGCTTTCTTT. Full variable domain (rest looked up from reference TRBV5-4 and TRBJ1-1): ETGVTQSPTHLIKTRGQQVTLRCSSQSGHNTVSWYQQALGQGPQFIFQYYREEENGRGNFPPRFSGLQFPNYSSELNVNALELDDSALYLCASSSTENTEAFFGQGTRLTVV.

This clone was seen just once. The chain carries TRBV6-4 and TRBJ1-5, with 8 nucleotides matching TRBD1. CDR3 size: 14 residues. The trim removed 3 bases at V and 6 bases at J, leaving 4 bases unmatched. Per the germline V gene, CDR1 is MRHNA and CDR2 is SNTAGT. This chain's CDR3 is CASSEQTGAQPQHF. DNA for the CDR3: TGTGCCAGCAGTGAACAGACAGGGGCTCAGCCCCAGCATTTT.

J is TRBJ2-7 and V is TRBV9; 7 bases fit TRBD2. There are 16 residues in the CDR3. Germline trimming cut 4 bases from V and 3 bases from J; bases unmatched to any gene: 13. Germline CDR1 reads SGDLS; CDR2 reads YYNGEE. The CDR3 sequence: CASSPGGSSGYYEQYF. The CDR3 nucleotides are TGTGCCAGCAGCCCAGGAGGGAGTAGCGGGTACTACGAGCAGTACTTC. The whole variable domain, remainder taken from reference TRBV9 and TRBJ2-7, is DSGVTQTPKHLITATGQRVTLRCSPRSGDLSVYWYQQSLDQGLQFLIQYYNGEERAKGNILERFSAQQFPDLHSELNLSSLELGDSALYFCASSPGGSSGYYEQYFGPGTRLTVT.

The chain employs TRBV5-4 and TRBJ2-5, with TRBD1 matching 8 bases. Germline CDR1 reads SGHNT; CDR2 reads YYREEE (reference sequence). Trimming took 4 bases from V and 5 from J; bases not matched to a gene: 10. CDR3 length equals 15 residues. The CDR3 region is CASSGGQGLGETQYF. CDR3 DNA: TGTGCCAGCAGCGGCGGACAGGGCTTGGGGGAGACCCAGTACTTC. The full variable domain, its missing parts supplied by reference TRBV5-4 and TRBJ2-5, is ETGVTQSPTHLIKTRGQQVTLRCSSQSGHNTVSWYQQALGQGPQFIFQYYREEENGRGNFPPRFSGLQFPNYSSELNVNALELDDSALYLCASSGGQGLGETQYFGPGTRLLVL.

The chain has TRBV4-3 and TRBJ2-1; 9 bases agree with TRBD2. The V segment lost 0 bases and the J segment 0 bases; nucleotides outside the gene matches: 12. In germline, CDR1 is LGHNA, CDR2 YSLEER. The CDR3 loop spans 20 amino acids. CDR3 region: CASSQDLLFAGGGSYNEQFF. The CDR3 DNA reads as TGCGCCAGCAGCCAAGATCTTTTGTTTGCGGGGGGGGGCTCCTACAATGAGCAGTTCTTC.

The chain links TRBV4-3 to TRBJ1-3, with D perhaps TRBD1 (6 bases). There are 17 residues in the CDR3. Trimming removed 0 bases from V and 3 bases from J, with 15 bases in between. CDR1 is LGHNA and CDR2 is YSLEER in the germline V gene. CDR3 residues: CASSQDNTGSGGNTIYF. CDR3 bases: TGCGCCAGCAGCCAAGACAACACAGGGTCGGGTGGAAACACCATATATTTT.

The CDR3 DNA is TGCAGCGCAGGCACAGATACGCAGTATTTT. As protein: CSAGTDTQYF. V is TRBV29-1 and J is TRBJ2-3; D remains ambiguous. Germline CDR1 is SQVTM and CDR2 is ANQGSEA. The V and J ends lost 7 bases and 1 base respectively, with 3 bases between them. The length of the CDR3 is 10 residues.

This clone was seen a few times. J is TRBJ2-1 and V is TRBV7-3; 7 bases are a match to TRBD1. CDR3 size: 15 residues. With V trimmed by 5 bases and J by 7 bases, 11 bases remained unmatched. Germline values: CDR1 SGHTA, CDR2 FQGTGA. CDR3 loop: CASSPDRESRNEQFF. Written as DNA, the CDR3 is TGTGCCAGCAGCCCCGACAGGGAATCTAGGAATGAGCAGTTCTTC.

This chain connects TRBV10-3 to TRBJ2-3; TRBD1 aligns across 9 bases. CDR1 and CDR2 (germline): ENHRY, SYGVKD. V dropped 4 bases and J dropped 0; count of bases not matched to a gene: 5. This CDR3 spans 16 amino acids. CDR3 loop: CAISVSGQGSTDTQYF. CDR3 nucleotide sequence: TGTGCCATCAGTGTGAGTGGACAGGGGAGCACAGATACGCAGTATTTT.

This clone was detected once. The chain is built from TRBV28 and TRBJ1-5; maybe TRBD1 (6 bases). The ends were cut back, 6 bases at V and 4 bases at J, with 13 bases in the middle. Germline CDR1 reads MDHEN; CDR2 reads SYDVKM. The CDR3 runs 14 residues. The CDR3 DNA reads as TGTGCCAGCAGCTCTCATAGGGGGAATCAGCCCCAGCATTTT. Amino acids: CASSSHRGNQPQHF.

This clone was picked up one time. Additional DNA sequences in this sample encode the identical CDR3. V is TRBV5-5 and J is TRBJ2-7, with 9 bases that match TRBD2. The CDR3 totals 16 residues. Trimming at V came to 1 base and at J to 3 bases, leaving 8 bases not matched to a gene. The germline gives CDR1 SGHKS, CDR2 YYEKEE (reference sequence). CDR3 bases: TGTGCCAGCAGCTTGTTTGGTAGCGGGAGTCTCTACGAGCAGTACTTC. Translation gives CASSLFGSGSLYEQYF.

This chain joins TRBV6-6 and TRBJ1-1; 10 bases are shared with TRBD1. Germline loops: CDR1 MNHNY, CDR2 SVGAGI (reference sequence). J gave up 5 bases and V 6 bases, and 6 bases lay outside the gene matches. The CDR3 length is 14 residues. CDR3 amino acids: CASSPGQGGTEAFF. Written as DNA, the CDR3 is TGTGCCAGCAGCCCAGGACAGGGGGGAACTGAAGCTTTCTTT.

This chain joins TRBV5-1 and TRBJ2-7, with TRBD1 matching 7 bases. The CDR3 consists of 11 residues. The junction had 3 bases not matched to a gene; V was cut back by 5 bases and J by 7 bases. CDR1 and CDR2 from the germline V gene are SGHRS and YFSETQ. In nucleotides, the CDR3 is TGCGCCAGCAGGAGGGGGCTTGAGCAGTACTTC. Translating gives CASRRGLEQYF.

This chain uses TRBV18 with TRBJ1-6; D gene unclear. In germline, CDR1 is KGHSH, CDR2 LQKENI. The CDR3 spans 15 residues. Trimming removed 3 bases at V and 5 bases at J, with 11 bases between. This chain's CDR3 is CASSPPRGDNSPLHF. The CDR3 nucleotides are TGTGCCAGCTCACCCCCCCGGGGTGATAATTCACCCCTCCACTTT. Full variable domain (rest looked up from reference TRBV18 and TRBJ1-6): NAGVMQNPRHLVRRRGQEARLRCSPMKGHSHVYWYRQLPEEGLKFMVYLQKENIIDESGMPKERFSAEFPKEGPSILRIQQVVRGDSAAYFCASSPPRGDNSPLHFGNGTRLTVT.

The genes are TRBV5-4 and TRBJ2-7; D may be TRBD2 (5 bases). This CDR3 region has 14 residues. Germline CDR1 is SGHNT and CDR2 is YYREEE (reference sequence). The V end was cut by 5 bases, the J end by 0 bases, with 12 bases between. The CDR3 loop is CASRSGLPSYEQYF. The CDR3 coding sequence is TGTGCCAGCAGATCGGGATTACCCTCCTACGAGCAGTACTTC.

The gene calls are TRBV6-1 and TRBJ1-5; D is unresolved. Per germline, CDR1 MNHNS and CDR2 SASEGT. The V gene lost 9 bases and the J gene lost 5 bases, with 14 bases spanning the gap. The CDR3 is 13 residues long. CDR3 sequence: CASRKQQDQPQHF. Written as DNA, the CDR3 is TGTGCCAGTCGGAAACAGCAAGATCAGCCCCAGCATTTT.

The V and J genes are TRBV5-1 and TRBJ2-6; 14 nucleotides match TRBD2. This CDR3 is 19 amino acids long. J lost 2 bases, V lost 4 bases, and 8 bases had no gene match. Germline V gene lookup returns CDR1 SGHRS and CDR2 YFSETQ. CDR3 residues: CASSAPGLAGEAGANVLTF. As DNA, the CDR3 is TGCGCCAGCAGCGCGCCGGGACTAGCGGGAGAGGCTGGGGCCAACGTCCTGACTTTC.

The chain recombines TRBV19 with TRBJ2-7; tentative D call: TRBD1 (5 bases). CDR1 is LNHDA, CDR2 SQIVND, per germline (reference sequence). V was shortened by 2 bases and J by 2 bases, with 10 bases between the two germline ends. This CDR3 contains 14 residues. The chain's CDR3 is CASSIQGHTYEQYF. CDR3 sequence (DNA): TGTGCCAGTAGTATACAGGGTCACACCTACGAGCAGTACTTC.

The gene calls are TRBV4-3 and TRBJ2-1; TRBD2 aligns across 7 bases. The length of the CDR3 is 17 residues. V lost 0 bases, J lost 4 bases, and 9 bases stayed unmatched. The germline gives CDR1 LGHNA, CDR2 YSLEER. This CDR3 is CASSQDLGGGRYNEQFF. The CDR3, as DNA: TGCGCCAGCAGCCAAGATCTGGGGGGAGGGCGATACAATGAGCAGTTCTTC.

The rearrangement uses TRBV5-4 and TRBJ1-1; unclear D gene. CDR1 is SGHNT, CDR2 YYREEE, per germline (reference sequence). This CDR3 is 13 amino acids long. V gave up 4 bases and J gave up 5 bases, with 12 bases separating them. As DNA, the CDR3 is TGTGCCAGCAGCATCGGTGTCGGGACTGAAGCTTTCTTT. This sequence encodes CASSIGVGTEAFF. Looking up the rest from reference TRBV5-4 and TRBJ1-1 gives the full variable domain: ETGVTQSPTHLIKTRGQQVTLRCSSQSGHNTVSWYQQALGQGPQFIFQYYREEENGRGNFPPRFSGLQFPNYSSELNVNALELDDSALYLCASSIGVGTEAFFGQGTRLTVV.

The V and J genes are TRBV19 and TRBJ2-7; 7 bases align to TRBD1. CDR1 is LNHDA and CDR2 is SQIVND in the germline V gene (reference sequence). J lost 3 bases, V lost 3 bases, and 5 bases had no gene match. The CDR3 is 14 amino acids. This CDR3 is CASSISAGGYEQYF. The CDR3 bases are TGTGCCAGTAGTATCTCGGCAGGGGGCTACGAGCAGTACTTC. Combining the CDR3 with reference TRBV19 and TRBJ2-7 gives the whole variable domain DGGITQSPKYLFRKEGQNVTLSCEQNLNHDAMYWYRQDPGQGLRLIYYSQIVNDFQKGDIAEGYSVSREKKESFPLTVTSAQKNPTAFYLCASSISAGGYEQYFGPGTRLTVT.

V usage is TRBV11-2 and J usage is TRBJ1-4; D is ambiguous. With 1 base removed from V and 7 bases from J, the gap between germline ends came to 7 bases. The CDR3 runs 13 residues. Germline values: CDR1 SGHAT, CDR2 FQNNGV. CDR3 loop: CASSLGGLEKLFF. Here the CDR3 DNA reads TGTGCCAGCAGCTTAGGTGGACTTGAAAAACTGTTTTTT.

This chain connects TRBV7-3 to TRBJ1-1; D call uncertain. The CDR3 totals 15 residues. The germline gives CDR1 SGHTA, CDR2 FQGTGA. V was shortened by 7 bases and J by 0 bases, with 15 bases between the two germline ends. The DNA for the CDR3 is TGTGCCAGCACCCCTCCCCACCAGATGAACACTGAAGCTTTCTTT. As protein: CASTPPHQMNTEAFF.

This clone appeared a few times. The chain links TRBV11-2 to TRBJ2-7; 7 bases map to TRBD1. The CDR3 runs to 13 residues. CDR1 SGHAT and CDR2 FQNNGV come from the germline V gene. V shed 1 base, J shed 7 bases, and the junction held 4 bases outside the gene matches. The CDR3 loop is CASSLGRGPEQYF. In nucleotides, the CDR3 is TGTGCCAGCAGCTTAGGTAGGGGGCCTGAGCAGTACTTC. Using reference TRBV11-2 and TRBJ2-7 for the parts outside the CDR3, the full variable domain is EAGVAQSPRYKIIEKRQSVAFWCNPISGHATLYWYQQILGQGPKLLIQFQNNGVVDDSQLPKDRFSAERLKGVDSTLKIQPAKLEDSAVYLCASSLGRGPEQYFGPGTRLTVT.

This chain uses TRBV28 with TRBJ1-1, with D hard to call. The length of the CDR3 is 13 residues. Germline-derived CDR1 and CDR2 are MDHEN and SYDVKM. V was cut by 5 bases and J by 1 base, with 8 bases left in between. In DNA form, the CDR3 reads TGTGCCAGCAGTCCCCCGGGGAACACTGAAGCTTTCTTT. It codes for CASSPPGNTEAFF.